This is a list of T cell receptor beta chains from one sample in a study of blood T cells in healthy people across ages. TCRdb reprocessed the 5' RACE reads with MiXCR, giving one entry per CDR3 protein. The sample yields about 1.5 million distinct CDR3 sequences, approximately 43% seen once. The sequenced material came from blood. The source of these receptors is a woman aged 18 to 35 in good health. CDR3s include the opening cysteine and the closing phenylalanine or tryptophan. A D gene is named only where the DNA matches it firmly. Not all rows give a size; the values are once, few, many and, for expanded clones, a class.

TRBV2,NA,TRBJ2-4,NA,CAGRRGEIAKNIQYF,TGTGCCGGTAGAAGGGGAGAAATAGCCAAAAACATTCAGTACTTC
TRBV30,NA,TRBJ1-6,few,CAWSRQVNSPLHF,TGTGCCTGGAGTCGACAGGTCAATTCACCCCTCCACTTT
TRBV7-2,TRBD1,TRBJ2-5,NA,CASSLSNRGETQYF,TGTGCCAGCAGCTTGTCCAACAGGGGGGAGACCCAGTACTTC
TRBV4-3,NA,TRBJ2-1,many,CASSQDGGGTYNEQFF,TGTGCCAGCAGCCAAGATGGTGGCGGAACCTACAATGAGCAGTTCTTC
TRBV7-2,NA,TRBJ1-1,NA,CASSSRLPSATEAFF,TGTGCCAGCAGCTCCCGCCTACCCTCGGCCACTGAAGCTTTCTTT
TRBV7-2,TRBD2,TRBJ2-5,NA,CASSWNPASGISYNEQYF,TGTGCCAGCAGCTGGAATCCGGCTAGCGGGATTTCCTACAATGAGCAGTACTTC
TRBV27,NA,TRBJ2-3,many,CASSSRTDTQYF,TGTGCCAGCAGTTCCCGCACAGATACGCAGTATTTT
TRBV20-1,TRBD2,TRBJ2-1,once,CSATQLAGAGHEQFF,TGCAGTGCTACTCAACTAGCGGGAGCTGGGCATGAGCAGTTCTTC
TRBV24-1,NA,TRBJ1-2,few,CATSDPGLNYGYTF,TGTGCCACCAGTGATCCGGGACTGAACTATGGCTACACCTTC
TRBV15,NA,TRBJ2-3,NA,CATSSGRTKGTDTQYF,TGTGCCACCAGCAGCGGACGGACCAAAGGCACAGATACGCAGTATTTT
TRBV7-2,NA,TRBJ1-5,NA,CASSFRGGEIQPQHF,TGTGCCAGCAGTTTCCGGGGCGGGGAAATACAGCCCCAGCATTTT
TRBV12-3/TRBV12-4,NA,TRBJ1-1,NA,CASSTVGTEAFF,TGTGCCAGCAGCACCGTCGGTACTGAAGCTTTCTTT
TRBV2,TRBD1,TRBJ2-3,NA,CASSEIPPGGQYF,TGTGCCAGCAGTGAAATCCCGCCAGGGGGGCAGTATTTT
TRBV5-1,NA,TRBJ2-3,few,CASSLEFPDTQYF,TGCGCCAGCAGCTTGGAGTTCCCAGATACGCAGTATTTT
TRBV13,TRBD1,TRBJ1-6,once,CASSYQGAYSPLHF,TGTGCCAGCAGCTACCAGGGGGCTTATTCACCCCTCCACTTT
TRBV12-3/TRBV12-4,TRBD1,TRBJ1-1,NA,CASSGRTGMNTEAFF,TGTGCCAGCAGTGGACGGACAGGCATGAACACTGAAGCTTTCTTT
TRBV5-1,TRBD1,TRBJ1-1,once,CASSLVVLTGVGNTEAFF,TGCGCCAGCAGCTTGGTAGTTTTGACAGGGGTAGGGAACACTGAAGCTTTCTTT
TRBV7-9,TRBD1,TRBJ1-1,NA,CASSADRAGTEAFF,TGTGCCAGCAGTGCCGACAGGGCAGGCACTGAAGCTTTCTTT
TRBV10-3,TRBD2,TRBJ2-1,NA,CAISPQTSGINEQFF,TGTGCCATCAGTCCACAGACTAGCGGGATTAATGAGCAGTTCTTC
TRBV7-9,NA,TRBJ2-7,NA,CASRASGPPYEQYF,TGTGCCAGCAGAGCATCGGGCCCCCCCTACGAGCAGTACTTC
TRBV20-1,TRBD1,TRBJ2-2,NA,CSARIGRPGQANTGELFF,TGCAGTGCTAGAATAGGGCGACCGGGACAGGCGAACACCGGGGAGCTGTTTTTT
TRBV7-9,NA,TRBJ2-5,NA,CASSPKNGETQYF,TGTGCCAGCAGCCCCAAGAACGGGGAGACCCAGTACTTC
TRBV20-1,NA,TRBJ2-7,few,CSARDMEKHEQYF,TGCAGTGCTAGAGATATGGAAAAACACGAGCAGTACTTC
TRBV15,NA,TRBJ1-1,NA,CATSPGRDGTEAFF,TGTGCCACCAGTCCCGGTCGGGACGGCACTGAAGCTTTCTTT
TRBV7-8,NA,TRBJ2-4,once,CASSFDRPANIQYF,TGTGCCAGCAGCTTTGACCGGCCGGCGAACATTCAGTACTTC
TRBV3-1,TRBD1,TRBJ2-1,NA,CASVGDSSHFEQFF,TGTGCCAGCGTGGGGGACAGTTCTCATTTCGAGCAGTTCTTC
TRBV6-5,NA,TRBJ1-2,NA,CASSYFGGRGYTF,TGTGCCAGCAGTTACTTTGGCGGAAGGGGCTACACCTTC
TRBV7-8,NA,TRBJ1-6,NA,CASSAVRLDNSPLHF,TGTGCCAGCAGCGCCGTCCGGCTAGATAATTCACCCCTCCACTTT
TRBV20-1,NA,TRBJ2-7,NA,CSAGRGASYEQYF,TGCAGTGCGGGCAGAGGGGCTTCCTACGAGCAGTACTTC
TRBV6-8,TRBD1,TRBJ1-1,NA,CASSYSRGQGPTEAFF,TGTGCCAGCAGTTACTCGAGGGGACAGGGACCCACTGAAGCTTTCTTT
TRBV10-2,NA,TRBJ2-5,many,CASSEYINLQETQYF,TGCGCCAGCAGTGAGTATATCAACCTCCAAGAGACCCAGTACTTC
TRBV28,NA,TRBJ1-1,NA,CASSFNRNAEAFF,TGTGCCAGCAGTTTTAATAGGAACGCTGAAGCTTTCTTT
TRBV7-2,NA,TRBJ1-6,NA,CASSLRSAQHSPLHF,TGTGCCAGCAGCCTTAGGAGTGCCCAGCATTCACCCCTCCACTTT
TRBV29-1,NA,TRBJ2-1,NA,CSFPYYNEQFF,TGCAGTTTCCCATACTACAATGAGCAGTTCTTC
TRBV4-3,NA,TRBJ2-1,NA,CASSQDRTPYNEQFF,TGCGCCAGCAGCCAGGACCGGACTCCCTACAATGAGCAGTTCTTC
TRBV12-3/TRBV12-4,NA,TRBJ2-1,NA,CASSPYSGYNEQFF,TGTGCCAGCAGCCCGTACTCGGGCTACAATGAGCAGTTCTTC
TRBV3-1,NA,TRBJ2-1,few,CASSLGVNSYNEQFF,TGTGCCAGCAGCTTAGGGGTGAACTCCTACAATGAGCAGTTCTTC
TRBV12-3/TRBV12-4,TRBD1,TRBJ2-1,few,CASSLGTGLGQFF,TGTGCCAGCAGTTTGGGGACAGGGCTCGGGCAGTTCTTC
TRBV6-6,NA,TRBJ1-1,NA,CASSHLSQGEAFF,TGTGCCAGCAGTCACCTTAGCCAGGGTGAAGCTTTCTTT
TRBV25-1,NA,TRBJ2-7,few,CASVDRLYEQYF,TGTGCCAGCGTAGACAGACTATACGAGCAGTACTTC
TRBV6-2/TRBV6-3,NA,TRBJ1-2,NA,CASSSNIAKTYGYTF,TGTGCCAGCAGTTCCAACATCGCTAAGACCTATGGCTACACCTTC
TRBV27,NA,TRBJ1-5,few,CASSPMGQGQYSNQPQHF,TGTGCCAGCAGTCCAATGGGGCAGGGACAATATAGCAATCAGCCCCAGCATTTT
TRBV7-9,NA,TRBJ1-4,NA,CASRPEGLASEKLFF,TGTGCCAGCCGACCGGAGGGGTTGGCGTCCGAAAAACTGTTTTTT
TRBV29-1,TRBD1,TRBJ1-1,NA,CSVGQGAPEAFF,TGCAGCGTTGGACAGGGGGCTCCTGAAGCTTTCTTT
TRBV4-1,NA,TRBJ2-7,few,CASGTPTGYYEQYF,TGCGCCAGCGGAACCCCGACAGGATACTACGAGCAGTACTTC
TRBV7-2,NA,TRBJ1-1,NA,CASSLMYWGTNEAFF,TGTGCCAGCAGCTTAATGTACTGGGGAACCAATGAAGCTTTCTTT
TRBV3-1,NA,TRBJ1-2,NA,CASSTWIGYTF,TGTGCCAGCAGCACTTGGATTGGCTACACCTTC
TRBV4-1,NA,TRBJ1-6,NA,CASSIGGQTNSPLHF,TGCGCCAGCAGTATTGGAGGACAGACGAATTCACCCCTCCACTTT
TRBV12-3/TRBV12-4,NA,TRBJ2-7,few,CASSLAGPLRYEQYF,TGTGCCAGCAGTTTAGCGGGGCCTCTCCGTTACGAGCAGTACTTC
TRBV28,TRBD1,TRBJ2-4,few,CASSLPGQGMNIQYF,TGTGCCAGCAGTCTCCCCGGACAGGGGATGAACATTCAGTACTTC
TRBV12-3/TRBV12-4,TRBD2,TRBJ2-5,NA,CASSQGSGEQYF,TGTGCCAGCAGTCAAGGTAGCGGGGAGCAGTACTTC
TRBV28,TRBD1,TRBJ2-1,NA,CASSAWGTGNRNEQFF,TGTGCCAGCAGTGCATGGGGGACAGGGAATCGTAATGAGCAGTTCTTC
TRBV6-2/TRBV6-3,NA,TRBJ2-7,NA,CASGQRYPNEQYF,TGTGCCAGCGGACAGCGGTATCCTAACGAGCAGTACTTC
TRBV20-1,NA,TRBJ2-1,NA,CSTSGLAVYNEQFF,NA
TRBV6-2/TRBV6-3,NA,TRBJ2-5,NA,CASSQPGTTLRNEQYF,TGTGCCAGCAGCCAACCGGGGACCACCCTCCGCAATGAGCAGTACTTC